The TCR beta chain described here comes from a study of blood T cell repertoires in COVID-19. Study as a whole: Sites across the United States, Italy and Spain contributed samples from acute and convalescent COVID-19. T cells, B-cell-depleted T cells, or PBMCs supplied cDNA or gDNA.

Germline CDR1 SNHLY, CDR2 FYNNEI. The CDR3 sequence is 14 residues long. The ends lost 8 bases at V and 11 bases at J; junction bases unmatched: 9. As handled by the study authors: The authors estimated nucleated cell counts from reference gene primer amplification. The method was immunoSEQ multiplex PCR; TCRdb's version includes in-frame clones alone and lacks a portion of them. V and J calls and clone size follow that table, whereas D and trimming were derived from the DNA. The sample contains about 77,000 clones, around 70% of which appear only once. The TCR sequence derives from a man aged 55 to 69 with acute or convalescent COVID-19. This chain joins TRBV2 and TRBJ1-4; 12 bases agree with TRBD1. Sequencing was performed on peripheral blood. CDR3 residues: CASGVGTGGYKLFF. CDR3 nucleotide sequence: TGTGCCAGCGGAGTAGGGACAGGGGGCTACAAACTGTTTTTT.